The rows below give T cell receptor beta chains drawn from one sample of a study of neoadjuvant nivolumab and ipilimumab in lung cancer. The method was immunoSEQ multiplex PCR; TCRdb's version includes in-frame clones alone and lacks a portion of them. The table lists more than 20,000 clones, 82% of them singletons, with about 8.6% in the top ten. The input for sequencing was tumor tissue, taken after neoadjuvant nivolumab, alone or with ipilimumab, at or shortly before surgery. The receptors derive from an adult with non-small cell lung cancer. CDR3s include the opening cysteine and the closing phenylalanine or tryptophan. D genes are given only for firm matches.

J gene,D gene,V gene,CDR3 DNA,CDR3 protein
TRBJ2-1,.,TRBV6-6,TGTGCCAGCAGTTACGGCCGCGGTGAGCAGTTCTTC,CASSYGRGEQFF
TRBJ2-7,.,TRBV12-2,TGTGCAAGTCGCTTTCGCGACCGGCTAGCGGGGCACTCCTACGAGCAGTACTTC,CASRFRDRLAGHSYEQYF
TRBJ2-2,.,TRBV5-8,TGTGCCGAAGGGAGTCGGGTAAACACCGGGGAGCTGTTTTTT,CAEGSRVNTGELFF
TRBJ2-5,.,TRBV7-9,TGTGCCAGCAGCTTCTTCCAAGAGACCCAGTACTTC,CASSFFQETQYF
TRBJ1-2,.,TRBV27,TGTGCCAGCGGCCAACAGGGTTCGATTAACTATGGCTACACCTTC,CASGQQGSINYGYTF
TRBJ2-3,TRBD2,TRBV7-9,TGTGCCAGCAGCTTAAGAACACTAGCGGGAGCTGGGAATACGCAGTATTTT,CASSLRTLAGAGNTQYF
TRBJ2-5,.,TRBV14,TGTGCCAGCAGCCAGGGGTACCAAGAGACCCAGTACTTC,CASSQGYQETQYF
TRBJ2-2,.,TRBV5-1,TGCGCCAGCAGCTTGAGGGCAGGTGGTCAGAACACCGGGGAGCTGTTTTTT,CASSLRAGGQNTGELFF
TRBJ2-3,.,TRBV14,TGTGCCAGCAGCCCGCAGGGCAGGACCACAGATACGCAGTATTTT,CASSPQGRTTDTQYF
TRBJ1-1,.,TRBV5-1,TGCGCCAGCAGCTTGGAGGCAGGGACGAACACTGAAGCTTTCTTT,CASSLEAGTNTEAFF
TRBJ2-7,.,TRBV9,TGTGCCAGCAGCGTAGGTCCCTCGGGTAGTACCTACGAGCAGTACTTC,CASSVGPSGSTYEQYF